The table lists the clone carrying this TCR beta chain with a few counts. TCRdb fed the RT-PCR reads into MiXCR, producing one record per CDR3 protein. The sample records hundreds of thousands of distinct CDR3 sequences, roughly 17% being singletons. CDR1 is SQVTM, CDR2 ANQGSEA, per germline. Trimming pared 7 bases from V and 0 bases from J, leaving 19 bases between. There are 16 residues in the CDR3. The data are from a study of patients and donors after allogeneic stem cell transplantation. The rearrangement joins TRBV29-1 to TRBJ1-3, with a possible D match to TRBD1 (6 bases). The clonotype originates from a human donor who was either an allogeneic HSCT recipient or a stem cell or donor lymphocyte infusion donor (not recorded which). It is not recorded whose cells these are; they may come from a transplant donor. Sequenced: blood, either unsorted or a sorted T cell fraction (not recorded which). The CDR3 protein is CSAGGGTMSSGNTIYF. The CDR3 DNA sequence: TGCAGCGCGGGTGGGGGCACGATGAGCTCTGGAAACACCATATATTTT.